Listed below are T cell receptor beta chains from one sample, sequenced in a study of monozygotic twins with inflammatory bowel disease. From the 5' RACE reads, TCRdb lists one entry per CDR3 protein and no DNA. The sample totals roughly 170,000 distinct CDR3 sequences; its top ten clones hold around 7%. What was sequenced was blood. The receptors derive from a human donor with ulcerative colitis or Crohn's disease, or a healthy co-twin of an affected twin (not recorded which). Both conserved end residues are part of each CDR3.

v_gene	j_gene	CDR3aa
TRBV5-1	TRBJ2-5	CASSLWGRRGETQYF
TRBV5-1	TRBJ1-6	CASSLEVGYNSPLHF
TRBV5-1	TRBJ2-7	CASSFRDRVHEQYF
TRBV30	TRBJ2-1	CAWSVVGTSGNNEQFF
TRBV29-1	TRBJ2-7	CSAGPSPLSYEQYF
TRBV6-5	TRBJ2-6	CASSLGQGGGANVLTF
TRBV6-5	TRBJ1-1	CASSYDLVRTEAFF
TRBV4-1	TRBJ2-5	CASSQARLQETQYF
TRBV25-1	TRBJ2-7	CASSGSPPDLHPYEQYF
TRBV24-1	TRBJ2-3	CATSDPPGLADTDTQYF
TRBV5-6	TRBJ2-5	CASSLKVGLAGKETQYF
TRBV4-2	TRBJ1-5	CASSQETGGLWPQHF
TRBV5-1	TRBJ2-1	CASSLVGANYNEQFF
TRBV27	TRBJ1-4	CASSLYPRPYKGINEKLFF
TRBV12-3/TRBV12-4	TRBJ2-1	CASSIAGGWGSEQFF
TRBV7-2	TRBJ2-7	CASSLERISYEQYF
TRBV5-1	TRBJ1-3	CASRPSGAGNTIYF
TRBV12-3/TRBV12-4	TRBJ2-7	CASSSKGPYEQYF
TRBV29-1	TRBJ2-5	CSVFPGGPETQYF
TRBV5-4	TRBJ2-3	CASTQGGDTDTQYF
TRBV7-2	TRBJ1-1	CASSLVAGGERNTEAFF
TRBV6-5	TRBJ1-5	CASSRQGDQPPHF
TRBV10-3	TRBJ2-5	CAISEGSGETQYF
TRBV30	TRBJ2-5	CAWRPPGGRETQYF
TRBV7-2	TRBJ2-1	CASSPNNLPYNEQFF
TRBV5-4	TRBJ2-5	CASSVPGQSNFQETQYF
TRBV20-1	TRBJ2-3	CSARGGLGRPTDTQYF
TRBV12-3/TRBV12-4	TRBJ2-7	CASSLRTGRDEQYF
TRBV7-2	TRBJ1-2	CASSQHRDRGRGYTF
TRBV28	TRBJ2-6	CASSFFPGDASGANVLTF
TRBV20-1	TRBJ2-1	CSARGGGNNNEQFF
TRBV12-3/TRBV12-4	TRBJ2-5	CASSLSPLRDSVGSQYF
TRBV5-6	TRBJ2-2	CASSGTGAAELFF
TRBV10-3	TRBJ1-1	CAISESSADAFF
TRBV7-2	TRBJ1-4	CASSLGGPNEKLFF
TRBV12-5	TRBJ1-1	CASGLAGWSGAFF
TRBV7-9	TRBJ2-2	CASRPMGARTGELFF
TRBV18	TRBJ1-5	CASSPFSNQPQHF
TRBV6-5	TRBJ2-3	CASSHSPLGTLTDTQYF
TRBV7-7	TRBJ1-1	CASSYPGPGRMNTEAFF
TRBV4-2	TRBJ2-3	CASSSESGQALRSLRTDTQYF
TRBV10-3	TRBJ2-6	CAIRGGVSGANVLTF
TRBV5-4	TRBJ2-3	CASSRTGTEDTQYF
TRBV20-1	TRBJ1-2	CRVGRTDGYTF
TRBV6-1	TRBJ2-3	CASSGAEEREGADTQYF
TRBV28	TRBJ2-5	CASSFRGGETQYF
TRBV6-1	TRBJ2-2	CASRGIANTGELFF
TRBV3-1	TRBJ1-2	CASSQIQGGGYTF
TRBV20-1	TRBJ2-7	CSARDSGTGGLNEQYF
TRBV29-1	TRBJ1-2	CSVTRDRSGYGYTF
TRBV24-1	TRBJ2-1	CATSLGAVSSYNEQFF
TRBV5-1	TRBJ2-1	CASRIDGRDEQFF
TRBV3-1	TRBJ2-7	CASSLLVGGGTYEQYF
TRBV10-3	TRBJ2-7	CAISGTGGLFSYQGEQYF
TRBV30	TRBJ2-1	CAWSVGNEQFF